Below, 31 T cell receptor beta chains from the same sample are listed, as sequenced in a study of early T cells in non-severe SARS-CoV-2 infection. TCRdb re-derived calls from the 5' RACE reads in MiXCR, one entry per CDR3 protein. The profile shows tens of thousands of distinct CDR3 sequences, 4.5% to 7% of them singletons. The sample was whole blood. The receptors originated from an adult who was a healthcare worker with PCR-confirmed SARS-CoV-2 infection or an uninfected control (not recorded which).

This clonotype was counted a single time. The genes are TRBV7-2 and TRBJ2-7, with D possibly matching TRBD1 (5 bases). This CDR3 is built from 16 residues. Germline V gene sequence: CDR1 SGHTA, CDR2 FQGNSA. The CDR3 nucleotides read TGTGTCACCTCGGGCCGGACAAATTACCCTGTGAGGGAGCAGTACTTC. It encodes CVTSGRTNYPVREQYF.

This clonotype came up a few times. CDR3: CARSRLWLSRRTAFF. For the CDR3, the DNA is TGTGCCAGAAGTCGGCTGTGGTTGTCCCGCCGTACAGCTTTCTTT. The chain couples TRBV5-3 to TRBJ1-1; unclear D gene. TRBV5-3 is placed among ORFs of uncertain function. The V gene lost 5 bases and the J gene lost 10 bases, with 24 bases spanning the gap. This CDR3 spans 15 amino acids.

The J gene is TRBJ2-7, the V gene TRBV12-3 or TRBV12-4; weak D call: TRBD2 (6 bases). The CDR3 spans 12 residues. With 6 bases removed from V and 5 bases from J, the gap between germline ends came to 11 bases. The CDR3 DNA reads as TGTGCCAGCAGCCCGGGGGTCCACGAGCAGTACTTC. Translation gives CASSPGVHEQYF.

In this sample, this clonotype turned up many times. This rearrangement joins TRBV24-1 to TRBJ2-3; the D gene could be TRBD1 or TRBD2 (6 bases each). Per the germline V gene, CDR1 is KGHDR and CDR2 is SFDVKD. V shed 7 bases and J shed 9 bases, with 16 bases lying between them. The CDR3 contains 13 residues. CDR3 region: CATSALTGATQYF. Written as DNA, the CDR3 is TGTGCCACCAGCGCATTAACGGGGGCGACGCAGTATTTT.

The V call is TRBV11-2, the J call TRBJ1-1; D not certain. Trimming shortened V by 1 base and J by 1 base, and 4 bases separated the two germline ends. The germline gives CDR1 SGHAT, CDR2 FQNNGV. The CDR3 is made up of 13 amino acids. The CDR3 sequence: CASSLGTNTEAFF. Here the CDR3 DNA reads TGTGCCAGCAGCTTAGGGACGAACACTGAAGCTTTCTTT. Together with reference TRBV11-2 and TRBJ1-1, the CDR3 gives the full variable domain: EAGVAQSPRYKIIEKRQSVAFWCNPISGHATLYWYQQILGQGPKLLIQFQNNGVVDDSQLPKDRFSAERLKGVDSTLKIQPAKLEDSAVYLCASSLGTNTEAFFGQGTRLTVV.

This clonotype has a count of ten or more. The chain has TRBV12-3 or TRBV12-4 and TRBJ1-1, with 9 nucleotides matching TRBD1. The trim removed 7 bases at V and 4 bases at J, leaving 10 bases unmatched. CDR3 size: 15 residues. The CDR3 loop is CASTRQGVRFTEAFF. The CDR3 nucleotides read TGTGCCAGCACCCGACAGGGGGTTCGTTTCACTGAAGCTTTCTTT.

This clonotype was observed a handful of times. The chain joins TRBV3-1 to TRBJ2-5; no definite D call. V lost 2 bases, J lost 6 bases, and 4 bases lay in between. Germline V gene data show CDR1 as LGHDT and CDR2 as YNNKEL (reference sequence). The CDR3 is made up of 11 amino acids. The DNA of the CDR3 is TGTGCCAGCAGCCAATCCCAGACCCAGTACTTC. Translating gives CASSQSQTQYF.

This clonotype was counted at least ten times. This chain connects TRBV5-1 to TRBJ1-2; D is perhaps TRBD1 (5 bases). CDR1 and CDR2 (germline): SGHRS, YFSETQ. The CDR3 has 14 amino acids. Trimming cost V 0 bases and J 4 bases, with 10 bases left between them. This chain's CDR3 is CASSLAGQSYGYTF. The CDR3, as DNA: TGCGCCAGCAGCTTGGCGGGGCAGTCCTATGGCTACACCTTC.

This clonotype showed up many times. The chain is built from TRBV5-1 and TRBJ1-2; D is perhaps TRBD1 (6 bases). The V end lost 6 bases, the J end lost 4 bases, and 16 bases lay between the germline ends. The germline V gene encodes CDR1 SGHRS and CDR2 YFSETQ. The CDR3 is 14 amino acids. The CDR3 nucleotides read TGCGCCAGCACCCTCAGGGAAGGGGGCTATGGCTACACCTTC. It translates to CASTLREGGYGYTF.

The sample holds many counts of this clonotype. V usage is TRBV2 and J usage is TRBJ2-1; 10 nucleotides line up with TRBD2. Germline loops: CDR1 SNHLY, CDR2 FYNNEI. The CDR3 is made up of 14 amino acids. Trimming cost V 7 bases and J 7 bases; bases outside gene matches: 7. The CDR3 protein is CASTLAGARNEQFF. The CDR3 DNA is TGTGCCAGCACCCTAGCGGGAGCGCGAAATGAGCAGTTCTTC.

This clonotype was detected ten times or more. The chain combines TRBV11-2 with TRBJ1-6; D is perhaps TRBD1 (5 bases). V was cut by 0 bases and J by 9 bases, with 9 bases left in between. CDR3 size: 14 residues. Germline-derived CDR1 and CDR2 are SGHAT and FQNNGV. DNA of the CDR3: TGTGCCAGCAGCTTAGAGTCCAGGGTTTCACCCCTCCACTTT. It translates to CASSLESRVSPLHF.

This clonotype showed up many times. V and J are TRBV10-3 and TRBJ1-2, with TRBD1 matching 12 bases. V lost 4 bases and J lost 4; bases outside the gene matches: 4. The V gene's germline CDR1 is ENHRY and CDR2 SYGVKD. This CDR3 is 15 amino acids long. The CDR3 sequence: CAISVGTGGSYGYTF. CDR3 DNA sequence: TGTGCCATCAGTGTCGGGACAGGGGGCTCCTATGGCTACACCTTC.

This clonotype was detected many times. The V gene is TRBV6-4, the J gene TRBJ2-5; 8 bases map to TRBD1. The CDR3 totals 15 residues. Germline V CDR1 and CDR2: MRHNA, SNTAGT. J gave up 2 bases and V 6 bases, and 8 bases lay outside the gene matches. The chain's CDR3 is CASRLPGQEQETQYF. The CDR3, as DNA: TGTGCCAGCAGGCTTCCGGGACAGGAGCAAGAGACCCAGTACTTC.

J is TRBJ2-3 and V is TRBV6-5; the D gene is possibly TRBD1 (5 bases). CDR1 is MNHEY, CDR2 SVGAGI, per germline. CDR3 length equals 17 residues. The V gene lost 4 bases and the J gene lost 4 bases, with 21 bases spanning the gap. The CDR3 loop reads CASSSRVGVGQADTQYF. Written as DNA, the CDR3 is TGTGCCAGCAGTTCTAGGGTAGGGGTCGGGCAGGCAGATACGCAGTATTTT.

This clonotype was seen at least ten times. The CDR3 region has the DNA TGTGCCAGCAGCGCGTTGGGGGCTAACACCGGGGAGCTGTTTTTT. This sequence encodes CASSALGANTGELFF. The J gene is TRBJ2-2, the V gene TRBV11-2; D might be TRBD1 (6 bases). The CDR3 extends over 15 amino acids. The ends were cut back, 5 bases at V and 2 bases at J, with 12 bases in the middle. The germline V gene encodes CDR1 SGHAT and CDR2 FQNNGV.

V and J are TRBV20-1 and TRBJ2-3, with a possible D match to TRBD2 (6 bases). The CDR3 length is 16 residues. Trimming cost V 0 bases and J 0 bases, with 13 bases left between them. Per the germline V gene, CDR1 is DFQATT and CDR2 is SNEGSKA (reference sequence). The CDR3, as DNA: TGCAGTGCTAGAGATCATGCGGGGCTAAGCACAGATACGCAGTATTTT. This sequence encodes CSARDHAGLSTDTQYF.

This rearrangement joins TRBV7-2 to TRBJ2-5; 8 nucleotides agree with TRBD2. The CDR3 consists of 17 residues. V gave up 4 bases and J gave up 4 bases; unmatched junction bases: 14. From germline, CDR1 is SGHTA and CDR2 FQGNSA. The CDR3 coding sequence is TGTGCCAGCAGCTCCACCCCTCGGGCGGGGGGCCCAGAGACCCAGTACTTC. Translating it yields CASSSTPRAGGPETQYF.

A few counts support this clonotype. This chain links TRBV12-3 or TRBV12-4 with TRBJ2-1; D is uncertain. V lost 3 bases, J lost 0 bases, and 9 bases lay in between. The CDR3 covers 15 residues. Here the CDR3 reads CASSFEALSYNEQFF. The CDR3 DNA reads TGTGCCAGCAGTTTTGAGGCCCTCTCCTACAATGAGCAGTTCTTC.

This clonotype was counted at least ten times. The genes are TRBV10-3 and TRBJ2-3; D might be TRBD1 (5 bases). Trimming shortened V by 3 bases and J by 5 bases, and 15 bases separated the two germline ends. This CDR3 contains 15 residues. The V gene's germline CDR1 is ENHRY and CDR2 SYGVKD. The CDR3 here is CAISDPQGAVDTQYF. Written as DNA, the CDR3 is TGTGCCATCAGTGACCCTCAGGGCGCAGTAGATACGCAGTATTTT.

This clonotype has only a few counts. The genes are TRBV28 and TRBJ1-2; 9 bases are a match to TRBD1. Germline V gene sequence: CDR1 MDHEN, CDR2 SYDVKM. J gave up 6 bases and V 1 base, and 9 bases lay outside the gene matches. CDR3 size: 16 residues. CDR3 coding DNA: TGTGCCAGCAGTTTATTACAGGGGGCTATGGGGAATGGCTACACCTTC. This sequence encodes CASSLLQGAMGNGYTF.

This clonotype occurred many times. The chain uses TRBV12-3 or TRBV12-4 and TRBJ2-1, with TRBD2 matching 7 bases. This CDR3 spans 17 amino acids. Trimming took 4 bases from V and 8 from J; bases not matched to a gene: 17. This chain's CDR3 is CASSSNWGGRAIDEQFF. In DNA form, the CDR3 reads TGTGCCAGCAGTTCGAATTGGGGTGGGAGGGCCATTGATGAGCAGTTCTTC.

The sample holds a few counts of this clonotype. This chain uses TRBV7-6 with TRBJ2-7; 9 bases fit TRBD1. Unmatched junction bases numbered 11, after V lost 4 bases and J lost 7 bases. This CDR3 is built from 15 residues. Germline CDR1 reads SGHVS; CDR2 reads FNYEAQ. DNA for the CDR3: TGTGCCAGCAGCTCTACCGGGACAGGGCACGTGGAGCAGTACTTC. Its protein product is CASSSTGTGHVEQYF.

This clonotype occurred a few times. The chain uses TRBV7-2 and TRBJ2-3; the match to TRBD2 covers 7 bases. The CDR3 loop spans 16 amino acids. Germline CDR1 reads SGHTA; CDR2 reads FQGNSA. The V and J ends lost 4 bases and 3 bases, in that order; junction bases with no gene match: 10. The CDR3 spells CASSSRWSSGTDTQYF. The CDR3, as DNA: TGTGCCAGCAGCTCCCGATGGAGTAGCGGGACAGATACGCAGTATTTT.

This clonotype is labeled medium-sized. The chain is built from TRBV29-1 and TRBJ1-4, with D unclear. This CDR3 has 13 residues. CDR1 is SQVTM, CDR2 ANQGSEA, per germline. V dropped 4 bases and J dropped 7 bases, with 13 bases sitting between them. CDR3 sequence: CSVATFPGEKLFF. DNA of the CDR3: TGCAGCGTTGCGACATTCCCGGGTGAAAAACTGTTTTTT.

This clonotype was seen many times. The CDR3 DNA follows: TGTGCCAGCAGCATACGGCAGGGTTCTAGCACAGATACGCAGTATTTT. It yields the protein CASSIRQGSSTDTQYF. This sequence joins TRBV13 and TRBJ2-3; D may be TRBD1 (5 bases). Trimming removed 5 bases at V and 0 bases at J, with 15 bases between. This CDR3 is 16 amino acids long. Germline V gives CDR1 PRHDT, CDR2 FYEKMQ (reference sequence).

This clonotype was seen only a few times. This sequence joins TRBV5-1 and TRBJ2-7; 14 bases fit TRBD2. CDR1 is SGHRS and CDR2 is YFSETQ in the germline V gene. The V and J ends lost 4 bases and 6 bases, in that order; junction bases with no gene match: 6. The CDR3 runs 15 residues. The CDR3 reads CASSLTSGGAPEQYF. CDR3 DNA: TGCGCCAGCAGCCTGACTAGCGGGGGGGCTCCCGAGCAGTACTTC. Drawing the rest from reference TRBV5-1 and TRBJ2-7, the complete variable domain is KAGVTQTPRYLIKTRGQQVTLSCSPISGHRSVSWYQQTPGQGLQFLFEYFSETQRNKGNFPGRFSGRQFSNSRSEMNVSTLELGDSALYLCASSLTSGGAPEQYFGPGTRLTVT.

This clonotype was counted many times. The chain employs TRBV6-6 and TRBJ2-1; 11 positions agree with TRBD2. The germline CDR1 and CDR2 sequences are MNHNY and SVGAGI (reference sequence). CDR3 length: 15 amino acids. J lost 13 bases, V lost 6 bases, and 14 bases had no gene match. Here the CDR3 reads CASRKVAGGPLEQFF. The CDR3 nucleotides are TGTGCCAGCAGGAAGGTAGCGGGGGGGCCCCTTGAACAGTTCTTC.

The rearrangement uses TRBV20-1 and TRBJ1-5; no clear D gene. V lost 6 bases, J lost 0 bases, and 9 bases lay in between. The CDR3 has 13 residues. CDR1 and CDR2 (germline): DFQATT, SNEGSKA (reference sequence). CDR3 in DNA: TGCAGTGCCCGAGGAGATAGCAATCAGCCCCAGCATTTT. It is translated as CSARGDSNQPQHF.

The table lists this clonotype with a few counts. This chain links TRBV2 with TRBJ2-5; D is possibly TRBD2 (6 bases). CDR1 is SNHLY and CDR2 is FYNNEI in the germline V gene. CDR3 length equals 11 residues. V lost 8 bases and J lost 6, with 10 bases in between. In nucleotides, the CDR3 is TGTGCCAGCCGGGAGCGGCAGACCCAGTACTTC. Protein sequence: CASRERQTQYF. The whole variable domain, remainder taken from reference TRBV2 and TRBJ2-5, is EPEVTQTPSHQVTQMGQEVILRCVPISNHLYFYWYRQILGQKVEFLVSFYNNEISEKSEIFDDQFSVERPDGSNFTLKIRSTKLEDSAMYFCASRERQTQYFGPGTRLLVL.

Ten or more counts support this clonotype. The chain recombines TRBV13 with TRBJ2-1, with TRBD2 as a possible D gene (5 bases). Germline V gives CDR1 PRHDT, CDR2 FYEKMQ (reference sequence). V dropped 0 bases and J dropped 0 bases, with 12 bases sitting between them. The CDR3 sequence is 17 residues long. CDR3 DNA: TGTGCCAGCAGCTTAGGTCCCCCGGGGAGCTCCTACAATGAGCAGTTCTTC. It specifies CASSLGPPGSSYNEQFF.

V and J are TRBV5-1 and TRBJ2-1, with 8 bases that match TRBD1. The CDR3 is 16 amino acids. V gave up 4 bases and J gave up 8 bases; unmatched junction bases: 14. The germline gives CDR1 SGHRS, CDR2 YFSETQ. CDR3 sequence reads: CASSQLQGGPLDEQFF. The CDR3 nucleotides read TGCGCCAGCAGCCAGCTACAGGGGGGCCCCTTAGATGAGCAGTTCTTC.